One T cell receptor (beta chain) is described in this entry. The antigen remains undetermined. One base separates it from a far larger clone, so it is likely a read error. Described time point: newly diagnosed GD, antithyroid drugs for less than 3 months. Preparation of the TCR library used RNA extracted from PBMCs. Graves' disease diagnosis was established per American Thyroid Association guidelines. This record belongs to a study of regulatory T cells in long-lasting Graves disease. CDR1 is LGHDT and CDR2 is YNNKEL in the germline V gene (reference sequence). CDR3 length equals 16 residues. TCR beta libraries were built with iRepertoire HTBI primers and Arm-PCR of CDR3 regions. TCRdb re-analysed the multiplex PCR reads in MiXCR, keeping a single row per CDR3 protein. Of over 200,000 distinct CDR3 sequences listed, approximately 20% are singletons. Findings of the study overall: Patients with persistent disease showed a bias toward TRBV28, TRBJ1-2 and TRBJ2-5.

These sequences were also reported in another study, on T cells in Graves' hyperthyroidism and ophthalmopathy. This second report adds: Diagnoses used clinical symptoms, serum thyroxine and TRAb, thyroid ultrasound and orbital computed tomography.

The genes are TRBV3-1 and TRBJ1-1; the match to TRBD1 covers 12 bases. The DNA end is more similar to TRBJ2-3, so the J call may be wrong. The receptor was isolated from a woman in her 30s with Graves disease. The sequencing used peripheral blood mononuclear cells (PBMCs), collected at new diagnosis, from a patient treated with antithyroid drugs. In DNA, the CDR3 is TGTGCCAGCTGCCAAGAAGGGACAGGGGGCCCAGATACGCAGTATTTT. It yields the protein CASCQEGTGGPDTQYF.